The present TCR beta chain was sequenced within a study of metastatic and nonmetastatic thyroid tumors. Study-wide background: Peripheral blood and tumor or nodule samples from malignant and benign thyroid patients were compared. Regarding the study as a whole: As reported, TCR beta diversity in blood and tumor was significantly higher in malignant thyroid tumors than in benign nodules.

This CDR3 has 13 residues. V was trimmed by 7 bases and J by 0 bases, leaving 12 bases between them. Germline CDR1 and CDR2: SQVTM and ANQGSEA. Authors' data handling: Built for papillary thyroid cancer, a distant-metastasis classifier drew on CDR3 differences across clinicopathological groups. With MiXCR, TCRdb reprocessed the PCR reads. TCRdb, not the original authors, processed these V and J calls. The repertoire has about 21,000 clones, about a quarter of them found once; the top ten carry more than 15%. This clone has ten or more counts. Its cognate antigen is unknown. Every patient was untreated before thyroid surgery.

Sequencing was carried out using blood. J is TRBJ1-2 and V is TRBV29-1; D gene uncertain. The clonotype comes from a female donor with papillary thyroid cancer or a benign thyroid nodule (not recorded which). Some clones in this sample may be carry-over from other donors' samples. The CDR3 coding sequence is TGCAGCGCCGAAGGCGGAGCTAACTATGGCTACACCTTC. Protein sequence: CSAEGGANYGYTF.